Listed here are 24 T cell receptor beta chains from one sample, sequenced in a study of a mutant IDH1 vaccine in newly diagnosed glioma. The time point: week 11, during vaccination. The investigators gave 300 ug of mutant IDH1 20-mer peptide in each vaccine dose, together with topical imiquimod. The data were produced by immunoSEQ multiplex PCR, yet TCRdb's version contains in-frame clones alone and is incomplete. The data contain under 150,000 clones, about 90% of them singletons. What these receptors recognize is not known. Specimen: PBMCs, collected from a glioma patient whose treatment included an IDH1 peptide vaccine. Source of these receptors: a woman aged 45-65 years with glioma.

V gene TRBV7-9 combines with J gene TRBJ2-5; maybe TRBD2 (5 bases). Between the trimmed V and J ends, which lost 5 bases and 2 bases, there was a span of 12 bases. Germline V lookup: CDR1 SEHNR, CDR2 FQNEAQ (reference sequence). The length of the CDR3 is 14 residues. The CDR3 sequence is CASSSGREQETQYF. The CDR3 DNA sequence: TGTGCCAGCAGCAGCGGTCGGGAACAAGAGACCCAGTACTTC. Looking up the rest from reference TRBV7-9 and TRBJ2-5 gives the full variable domain: DTGVSQNPRHKITKRGQNVTFRCDPISEHNRLYWYRQTLGQGPEFLTYFQNEAQLEKSRLLSDRFSAERPKGSFSTLEIQRTEQGDSAMYLCASSSGREQETQYFGPGTRLLVL.

The J gene is TRBJ2-2, the V gene TRBV27; D unclear. Germline V gene lookup returns CDR1 MNHEY and CDR2 SMNVEV (reference sequence). There are 13 residues in the CDR3. The germline V and J ends were trimmed by 6 bases and 8 bases, with 13 bases remaining between them. The DNA for the CDR3 is TGTGCCAGCAGACCCATCCTCAGAGGGGAGCTGTTTTTT. It encodes CASRPILRGELFF.

CDR3: CASSPGISWDEQYF. CDR3 DNA sequence: TGTGCCAGCAGTCCCGGGATTAGCTGGGACGAGCAGTACTTC. The rearrangement joins TRBV6-6 to TRBJ2-7; D might be TRBD2 (5 bases). Trimming left V 5 bases short and J 5 bases short, with 16 bases between. CDR1 and CDR2 from the germline V gene are MNHNY and SVGAGI (reference sequence). This CDR3 comprises 14 residues.

The chain combines TRBV10-3 with TRBJ2-6; the D gene could be TRBD1 or TRBD2 (6 bases each). Deletions cut 7 bases from V and 4 bases from J, with 11 bases between. This CDR3 has 14 amino acids. CDR1 is ENHRY, CDR2 SYGVKD, per germline. The CDR3 region is CAITGGRGANVLTF. DNA for the CDR3: TGTGCCATCACTGGGGGGCGCGGGGCCAACGTCCTGACTTTC.

Notes on this clone: A read error may account for a junction end that differs from germline. V gene TRBV5-1 combines with J gene TRBJ2-5, with D perhaps assigned TRBD1 or TRBD2 (6 bases each). The J call is doubtful: the DNA matches TRBJ2-7 better. CDR3 length: 16 residues. Germline V gene lookup returns CDR1 SGHRS and CDR2 YFSETQ. The CDR3 region is CACRGGTGMGNYEQYF. CDR3 nucleotide sequence: TGCGCCTGCAGGGGCGGGACGGGGATGGGCAACTACGAGCAGTACTTC.

This sequence joins TRBV9 and TRBJ2-3; D is perhaps TRBD2 (5 bases). The CDR3 has 13 residues. Looked up from germline, CDR1 is SGDLS and CDR2 is YYNGEE. The V end was cut by 4 bases, the J end by 5 bases, with 11 bases between. In DNA form, the CDR3 reads TGTGCCAGCAGCCCCTCGGGGTTAGATACGCAGTATTTT. Translated: CASSPSGLDTQYF.

The chain uses TRBV5-6 and TRBJ2-7; no firm D call. CDR1 SGHDT and CDR2 YYEEEE come from the germline V gene. The V end lost 0 bases, the J end lost 2 bases, and 12 bases lay between the germline ends. CDR3 length: 15 residues. CDR3 in amino acids: CASSLGGGQTYEQYF. The DNA of the CDR3 is TGTGCCAGCAGCTTGGGCGGCGGCCAAACCTACGAGCAGTACTTC.

This sequence joins TRBV7-9 and TRBJ2-7; 15 bases are shared with TRBD2. The trim removed 4 bases at V and 4 bases at J, leaving 5 bases unmatched. The CDR3 totals 16 residues. Germline assignment: CDR1 SEHNR and CDR2 FQNEAQ (reference sequence). Written as DNA, the CDR3 is TGTGCCAGCAGCTCGCCTGGACTAGCGGGAGGGTACGAGCAGTACTTC. Its translation is CASSSPGLAGGYEQYF.

The chain is built from TRBV5-4 and TRBJ1-5, with D perhaps matching TRBD1 (5 bases). V was clipped by 3 bases and J by 4 bases, with 11 bases between them. Germline V gives CDR1 SGHNT, CDR2 YYREEE (reference sequence). The CDR3 is 14 amino acids. The CDR3 here is CASSSGGWNQPQHF. Here the CDR3 DNA reads TGTGCCAGCAGCTCTGGGGGGTGGAATCAGCCCCAGCATTTT.

The CDR3 coding sequence is TGCAGCGTTGAATCCCAGGGGGGACCGTACGAGCAGTACTTC. Translating gives CSVESQGGPYEQYF. The chain employs TRBV29-1 and TRBJ2-7, with D possibly being TRBD1 (7 bases). Trimming took 2 bases from V and 4 from J, leaving 15 bases between them. The CDR3 has 14 amino acids. Germline lookup yields CDR1 SQVTM and CDR2 ANQGSEA.

The gene calls are TRBV9 and TRBJ2-3; D gene ambiguous. V gave up 0 bases and J gave up 2 bases, with 4 bases separating them. Germline loops: CDR1 SGDLS, CDR2 YYNGEE. The CDR3 totals 13 residues. The CDR3: CASSVADTDTQYF. DNA of the CDR3: TGTGCCAGCAGCGTAGCCGACACAGATACGCAGTATTTT.

The chain carries TRBV18 and TRBJ2-6; D is undetermined. CDR3 size: 17 residues. CDR1 KGHSH and CDR2 LQKENI come from the germline V gene. Trimming removed 2 bases at V and 0 bases at J, with 11 bases between. The CDR3 nucleotides read TGTGCCAGCTCACCAGTTCCATACGTCTCTGGGGCCAACGTCCTGACTTTC. Translation gives CASSPVPYVSGANVLTF.

The V call is TRBV7-9, the J call TRBJ2-7; 8 bases agree with TRBD1. Trimming took 4 bases from V and 3 from J; bases not matched to a gene: 5. The CDR3 contains 14 residues. The germline V gene has CDR1 SEHNR and CDR2 FQNEAQ (reference sequence). The CDR3 DNA is TGTGCCAGCAGCTCCGACAGGGGAAACTACGAGCAGTACTTC. It translates to CASSSDRGNYEQYF.

A few counts support this clone. This chain joins TRBV11-3 and TRBJ2-4; no clear D. Germline-derived CDR1 and CDR2 are SGHNT and YENEEA. V was pared by 5 bases and J by 0 bases, with 14 bases between. CDR3 length equals 16 residues. CDR3 protein: CASSPLTLLAKNIQYF. For the CDR3, the DNA is TGTGCCAGCAGCCCATTGACACTCCTAGCCAAAAACATTCAGTACTTC.

This chain uses TRBV18 with TRBJ2-7; tentative D call: TRBD2 (6 bases). Germline-derived CDR1 and CDR2 are KGHSH and LQKENI. This CDR3 has 14 residues. V was pared by 3 bases and J by 2 bases, with 11 bases between. CDR3: CASSPGGSAYEQYF. The CDR3 bases are TGTGCCAGCTCACCGGGGGGTAGCGCCTACGAGCAGTACTTC.

The rearrangement links TRBV5-1 to TRBJ1-1; D may be TRBD1 (6 bases). In germline, CDR1 is SGHRS, CDR2 YFSETQ. This CDR3 has 14 residues. V lost 2 bases to trimming and J lost 5 bases, with 13 bases between them. CDR3 bases: TGCGCCAGCAGCTTAAGGGGGTATGAGACTGAAGCTTTCTTT. It specifies CASSLRGYETEAFF. Looking up the rest from reference TRBV5-1 and TRBJ1-1 gives the full variable domain: KAGVTQTPRYLIKTRGQQVTLSCSPISGHRSVSWYQQTPGQGLQFLFEYFSETQRNKGNFPGRFSGRQFSNSRSEMNVSTLELGDSALYLCASSLRGYETEAFFGQGTRLTVV.

The sample holds a few counts of this clone. The CDR3 spells CASSRGDGYTF. The CDR3 DNA reads as TGTGCCAGCAGCCGGGGGGATGGCTACACCTTC. The V and J genes are TRBV9 and TRBJ1-2; a possible D gene is TRBD1 (5 bases). The CDR3 totals 11 residues. CDR1 SGDLS and CDR2 YYNGEE come from the germline V gene. Trimming removed 4 bases from V and 6 bases from J, with 7 bases in between.

The CDR3 DNA reads TGCGCCAGCAGCCTCCAGCCCCCAGAAGTCTACGAGCAGTACTTC. Translated: CASSLQPPEVYEQYF. This chain joins TRBV5-1 and TRBJ2-7, with D uncertain. CDR3 length: 15 residues. Germline V gene lookup returns CDR1 SGHRS and CDR2 YFSETQ. Deletions cut 4 bases from V and 3 bases from J, with 17 bases between.

J is TRBJ1-4 and V is TRBV30; TRBD1 is a possible D gene (5 bases). Germline CDR1 reads GTSNPN; CDR2 reads SVGIG (reference sequence). The V gene lost 3 bases and the J gene lost 9 bases, with 14 bases spanning the gap. The CDR3 sequence is 13 residues long. CDR3 region: CAWSPGGGQKLFF. The DNA for the CDR3 is TGTGCCTGGAGCCCGGGGGGAGGGCAAAAACTGTTTTTT. The variable domain in full, completed from reference TRBV30 and TRBJ1-4, reads SQTIHQWPATLVQPVGSPLSLECTVEGTSNPNLYWYRQAAGRGLQLLFYSVGIGQISSEVPQNLSASRPQDRQFILSSKKLLLSDSGFYLCAWSPGGGQKLFFGSGTQLSVL.

The chain carries TRBV7-2 and TRBJ2-7; TRBD1 matches 8 bases. Germline CDR1 is SGHTA and CDR2 is FQGNSA. The V gene end was trimmed by 1 base and the J gene end by 5 bases; junction bases not matched to a gene: 13. This CDR3 spans 17 amino acids. In DNA form, the CDR3 reads TGTGCCAGCAGCTTAGAGGACAGGGTTAGGATTCGGGACGAGCAGTACTTC. Amino acid sequence: CASSLEDRVRIRDEQYF.

This clone was seen once. The chain links TRBV9 to TRBJ2-1; 7 positions agree with TRBD2. Germline-derived CDR1 and CDR2 are SGDLS and YYNGEE. The CDR3 is 19 residues long. V lost 4 bases and J lost 0; bases outside the gene matches: 16. CDR3 sequence reads: CASSPPGVVAGSSYNEQFF. CDR3 nucleotide sequence: TGTGCCAGCAGCCCCCCCGGAGTAGTAGCGGGTTCCTCCTACAATGAGCAGTTCTTC.

The chain recombines TRBV5-1 with TRBJ2-3, with D possibly TRBD2 on 7 matching bases. The CDR3 is 15 amino acids. Trimming cost V 0 bases and J 1 base, with 9 bases left between them. The germline V gene has CDR1 SGHRS and CDR2 YFSETQ. The CDR3 sequence: CASSLAGGGTDTQYF. In DNA, the CDR3 is TGCGCCAGCAGCTTGGCGGGGGGCGGCACAGATACGCAGTATTTT.

The chain combines TRBV27 with TRBJ1-4; possible D gene TRBD1, 5 bases. Trimming pared 6 bases from V and 5 bases from J, leaving 13 bases between. The CDR3 covers 14 residues. Germline CDR1 reads MNHEY; CDR2 reads SMNVEV (reference sequence). Written as DNA, the CDR3 is TGTGCCAGCAGAGAGACAGTGATGAATGAAAAACTGTTTTTT. Translated, it gives CASRETVMNEKLFF. Together with reference TRBV27 and TRBJ1-4, the CDR3 gives the full variable domain: EAQVTQNPRYLITVTGKKLTVTCSQNMNHEYMSWYRQDPGLGLRQIYYSMNVEVTDKGDVPEGYKVSRKEKRNFPLILESPSPNQTSLYFCASRETVMNEKLFFGSGTQLSVL.

The rearrangement joins TRBV6-1 to TRBJ1-2, with a possible D match to TRBD1 (5 bases). The V gene's germline CDR1 is MNHNS and CDR2 SASEGT. The V gene lost 6 bases and the J gene lost 2 bases, with 10 bases spanning the gap. The length of the CDR3 is 13 residues. Written as DNA, the CDR3 is TGTGCCAGCAGCTTACAGGAGAACTATGGCTACACCTTC. It is translated as CASSLQENYGYTF.